Below, 13 T cell receptor beta chains from the same sample are listed, as sequenced in a study of blood T cell repertoires in COVID-19. Using immunoSEQ multiplex PCR, the repertoire was profiled, and TCRdb retains in-frame clones only, with some absent. This table has some 150,000 clones, around 80% appearing once. The specimen sequenced was PBMCs or T cells enriched from blood (not recorded which). The receptors here all came from a woman between 50 and 59 years old who had recovered from COVID-19.

V and J are TRBV7-9 and TRBJ1-1, with 7 bases lining up with TRBD1. Germline trimming cut 0 bases from V and 8 bases from J; bases unmatched to any gene: 9. The CDR3 has 15 residues. Germline V gene lookup returns CDR1 SEHNR and CDR2 FQNEAQ (reference sequence). The chain's CDR3 is CASSLAMTGSGEAFF. The CDR3 DNA reads as TGTGCCAGCAGCTTAGCGATGACAGGGAGCGGGGAAGCTTTCTTT.

This chain connects TRBV15 to TRBJ1-3; no firm D call. Germline-derived CDR1 and CDR2 are LNHNV and YYDKDF (reference sequence). V shed 0 bases and J shed 4 bases, with 4 bases lying between them. The length of the CDR3 is 13 residues. The CDR3 nucleotides read TGTGCCACCAGCAGAGATCGGGGAAACACCATATATTTT. The encoded protein is CATSRDRGNTIYF.

This clone was recorded once. A junction end diverges from the germline sequence, so it may reflect a read error. The V and J genes are TRBV7-2 and TRBJ2-7, with 8 positions matching TRBD2. The CDR3 spans 13 residues. The V gene's germline CDR1 is SGHTA and CDR2 FQGNSA. As DNA, the CDR3 is TGTGCCAGCAGCTTAGTAGGGCTAGCGGGTTCTCTCTTC. This translates into CASSLVGLAGSLF.

This clone was detected only a few times. V and J are TRBV25-1 and TRBJ1-1; the D gene is possibly TRBD1 (5 bases). The length of the CDR3 is 11 residues. With 8 bases removed from V and 10 bases from J, the gap between germline ends came to 14 bases. Germline V gene data show CDR1 as MGHDK and CDR2 as SYGVNS. The CDR3 DNA follows: TGTGCCAGCTCGCTGGGGGAGGGAGCTTTCTTT. The encoded protein is CASSLGEGAFF.

V and J are TRBV3-1 (or the pseudogene TRBV3-2) and TRBJ1-2; 9 bases fit TRBD1. The germline CDR1 and CDR2 sequences are LGHDT and YNNKEL (reference sequence). The V and J ends lost 0 bases and 4 bases, in that order; junction bases with no gene match: 3. There are 15 residues in the CDR3. For the CDR3, the DNA is TGTGCCAGCAGCCAAGATACAGGGGGCAGCTATGGCTACACCTTC. Translating gives CASSQDTGGSYGYTF.

The chain recombines TRBV2 with TRBJ2-5, with 9 bases identical to TRBD1. V lost 6 bases to trimming and J lost 4 bases; unmatched junction nucleotides: 6. This CDR3 has 14 amino acids. Germline CDR1 and CDR2: SNHLY and FYNNEI. Here the CDR3 DNA reads TGTGCCAGCAGACCCGGGACAGGGAGAGAGACCCAGTACTTC. It yields the protein CASRPGTGRETQYF.

This clone was seen a few times. V is TRBV25-1 and J is TRBJ2-7, with TRBD1 identical over 7 bases. Germline CDR1 MGHDK, CDR2 SYGVNS. V was clipped by 3 bases and J by 0 bases; unmatched bases: 5. The CDR3 spans 15 residues. CDR3 nucleotides: TGTGCCAGCAGTGATGGACAGGCGAGCTCCTACGAGCAGTACTTC. Amino acids: CASSDGQASSYEQYF.

CDR3 nucleotide sequence: TGTGCCAGCAGCCGGGGTTTGGGGGGGAGCAATTCACCCCTCCACTTT. As protein: CASSRGLGGSNSPLHF. V is TRBV3-1 (or the pseudogene TRBV3-2) and J is TRBJ1-6, with D tentatively TRBD1 (5 bases). The CDR3 spans 16 residues. Looked up from germline, CDR1 is LGHDT and CDR2 is YNNKEL (reference sequence). V was clipped by 4 bases and J by 7 bases, with 17 bases between them.

CDR3 sequence: CASSLNSGGLYEQYF. In DNA, the CDR3 is TGTGCCAGCAGCCTTAACAGCGGGGGGTTGTACGAGCAGTACTTC. The chain uses TRBV5-4 and TRBJ2-7; 9 nucleotides align to TRBD2. J lost 4 bases, V lost 4 bases, and 9 bases had no gene match. The germline CDR1 and CDR2 sequences are SGHNT and YYREEE (reference sequence). This CDR3 has 15 amino acids.

The chain joins TRBV3-1 (or the pseudogene TRBV3-2) to TRBJ2-2; no reliable D call. This CDR3 comprises 14 residues. The germline V gene encodes CDR1 LGHDT and CDR2 YNNKEL (reference sequence). Trimming took 3 bases from V and 3 from J, leaving 8 bases between them. Written as DNA, the CDR3 is TGTGCCAGCAGCCAGAGACAAGACACCGGGGAGCTGTTTTTT. This codes for CASSQRQDTGELFF.

The rearrangement uses TRBV7-2 and TRBJ1-4, with 9 positions matching TRBD1. The germline gives CDR1 SGHTA, CDR2 FQGNSA. Trimming removed 4 bases from V and 7 bases from J; junction bases left unmatched: 4. There are 14 residues in the CDR3. The CDR3 nucleotides are TGTGCCAGCAGCTCAGACAGGGGGAGTGAAAAACTGTTTTTT. Its protein product is CASSSDRGSEKLFF.

The chain employs TRBV19 and TRBJ1-5; no definite D call. V lost 1 base and J 0 bases, leaving 7 bases between the germline ends. Germline CDR1 is LNHDA and CDR2 is SQIVND (reference sequence). The CDR3 runs to 15 residues. CDR3: CASSIGRYSNQPQHF. In DNA, the CDR3 is TGTGCCAGTAGTATAGGCAGATATAGCAATCAGCCCCAGCATTTT.

The V call is TRBV28, the J call TRBJ2-7; 7 bases fit TRBD1. The V segment lost 4 bases and the J segment 2 bases; nucleotides outside the gene matches: 5. The length of the CDR3 is 14 residues. Germline assignment: CDR1 MDHEN and CDR2 SYDVKM. The chain's CDR3 is CASSSWTGPYEQYV. DNA for the CDR3: TGTGCCAGCAGTTCATGGACAGGACCCTACGAGCAGTACGTC.